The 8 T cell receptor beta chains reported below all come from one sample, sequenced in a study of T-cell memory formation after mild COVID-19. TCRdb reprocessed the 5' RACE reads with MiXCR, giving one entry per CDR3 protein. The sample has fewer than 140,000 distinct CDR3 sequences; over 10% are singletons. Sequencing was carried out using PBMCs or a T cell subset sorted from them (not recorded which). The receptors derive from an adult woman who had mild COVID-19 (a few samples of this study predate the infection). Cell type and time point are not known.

CDR3 region: CASSLYPGAQETQYF. CDR3 sequence (DNA): TGTGCCAGCAGCTTATATCCGGGAGCCCAAGAGACCCAGTACTTC. The chain couples TRBV7-3 to TRBJ2-5; a weak D match, TRBD2 (6 bases). CDR3 length: 15 amino acids. Per germline, CDR1 SGHTA and CDR2 FQGTGA. V was trimmed by 2 bases and J by 1 base, leaving 11 bases between them.

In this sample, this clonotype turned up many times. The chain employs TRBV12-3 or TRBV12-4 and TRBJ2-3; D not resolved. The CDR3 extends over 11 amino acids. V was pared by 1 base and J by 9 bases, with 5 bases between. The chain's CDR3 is CASSLGQTQYF. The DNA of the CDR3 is TGTGCCAGCAGTTTAGGCCAAACGCAGTATTTT.

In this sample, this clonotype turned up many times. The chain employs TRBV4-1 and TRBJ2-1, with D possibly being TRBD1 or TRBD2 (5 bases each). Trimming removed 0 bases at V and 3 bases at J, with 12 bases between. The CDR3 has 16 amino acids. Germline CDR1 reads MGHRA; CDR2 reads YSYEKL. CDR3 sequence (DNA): TGCGCCAGCAGCCAAGATTCCTTGAGGGGCTACAATGAGCAGTTCTTC. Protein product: CASSQDSLRGYNEQFF.

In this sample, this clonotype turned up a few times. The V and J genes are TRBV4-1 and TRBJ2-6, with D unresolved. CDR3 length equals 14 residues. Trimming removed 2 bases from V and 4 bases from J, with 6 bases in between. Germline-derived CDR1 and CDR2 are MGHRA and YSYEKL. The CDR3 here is CASSQLAGANVLTF. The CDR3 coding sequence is TGCGCCAGCAGCCAATTGGCCGGGGCCAACGTCCTGACTTTC.

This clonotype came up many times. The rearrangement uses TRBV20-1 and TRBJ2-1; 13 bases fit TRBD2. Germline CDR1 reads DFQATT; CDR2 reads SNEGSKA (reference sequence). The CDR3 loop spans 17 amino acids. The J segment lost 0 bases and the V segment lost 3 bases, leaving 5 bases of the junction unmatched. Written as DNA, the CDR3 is TGCAGTGCTAGGGGGACTAGCGGGATTAGCTCCTACAATGAGCAGTTCTTC. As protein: CSARGTSGISSYNEQFF.

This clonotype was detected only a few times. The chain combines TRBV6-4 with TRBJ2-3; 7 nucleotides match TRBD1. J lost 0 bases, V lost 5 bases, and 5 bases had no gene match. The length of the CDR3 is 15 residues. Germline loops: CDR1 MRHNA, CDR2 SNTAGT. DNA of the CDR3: TGTGCCAGCAGTACCGGGACAGCTAGCACAGATACGCAGTATTTT. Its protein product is CASSTGTASTDTQYF.

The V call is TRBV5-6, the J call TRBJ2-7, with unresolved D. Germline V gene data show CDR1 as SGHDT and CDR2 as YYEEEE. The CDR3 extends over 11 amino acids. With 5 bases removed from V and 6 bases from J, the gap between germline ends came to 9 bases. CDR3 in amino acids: CASSGLSEQYF. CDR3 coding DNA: TGTGCCAGCAGTGGCCTTTCCGAGCAGTACTTC.

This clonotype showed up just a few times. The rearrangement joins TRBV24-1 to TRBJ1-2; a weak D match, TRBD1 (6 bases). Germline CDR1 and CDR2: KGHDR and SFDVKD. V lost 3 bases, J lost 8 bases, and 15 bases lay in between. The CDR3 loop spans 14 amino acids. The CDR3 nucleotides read TGTGCCACCAGTGATCCGACCGGGACATACGGCTACACCTTC. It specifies CATSDPTGTYGYTF.